The present T cell receptor beta chain was sequenced within a study of response to subunit inactivated influenza vaccine. Study-wide points: The study's authors posited that every seasonal influenza vaccination enlists few new T cells.

Each CDR3 protein gets one entry after TCRdb re-called the RT-PCR reads with MiXCR. The table includes roughly 150,000 distinct CDR3 sequences, roughly 11% detected once. This clonotype came up a few times. The antigen is not known. The V gene's germline CDR1 is SGHRS and CDR2 YFSETQ. The CDR3 is 15 residues long. V lost 0 bases and J lost 5; bases outside the gene matches: 5. The chain employs TRBV5-1 and TRBJ2-1; 7 bases are shared with TRBD2. This clonotype was obtained from a man over 45 who received an inactivated influenza vaccine. This material consisted of non-naive T cells sorted from PBMCs, taken more than 35 days after vaccination. The CDR3 spells CASSLDGGKNNEQFF. DNA of the CDR3: TGCGCCAGCAGCTTGGACGGGGGGAAAAACAATGAGCAGTTCTTC.